In its sample, the clone carrying this T cell receptor (beta chain) was seen a few times. Its antigen is undetermined. The data stem from a study of blood T cells in healthy people across ages. Study conclusions and caveats: Any changes in expanded clonotypes were possibly confounded, as donor CMV status remained unknown.

Together with a sample-barcoded 5' primer, a J-beta primer mix was included in a second PCR lasting roughly 6 to 12 cycles. TCRdb reanalysed the 5' RACE reads using MiXCR and keeps one entry per CDR3 protein. The profile shows some 800,000 distinct CDR3 sequences, around 42% of them singletons. Source material: blood. This TCR derives from a man between 60 and 75 years old in good health.

The CDR3 here is CSAIRTEINYGYTF. CDR3 coding DNA: TGCAGTGCTATAAGGACTGAGATTAACTATGGCTACACCTTC. This chain connects TRBV20-1 to TRBJ1-2; D gene unclear. This CDR3 region has 14 residues. Between the trimmed V and J ends, which lost 4 bases and 1 base, there was a span of 13 bases. The germline V gene encodes CDR1 DFQATT and CDR2 SNEGSKA (reference sequence).